The 12 T cell receptor beta chains given below trace back to one sample, sequenced in a study of Ad26.COV2.S vaccination and SARS-CoV-2 variants. The sample's treatment: roughly 18 received Ad26.COV2.S at low or high dose, single or two shots; 5 received placebo; per-sample allocation not given. Sampling happened 63 days after the first vaccine or placebo injection. Produced via immunoSEQ multiplex PCR; TCRdb's table is partial and in-frame only. This sample carries some 290,000 clones, roughly 84% of them seen once, and the ten largest clones take 1.5% to 2%. This sample comprised peripheral blood, obtained in a trial of Ad26.COV2.S vaccine versus placebo. The source is a person aged 18-65 years who received the Ad26.COV2.S COVID-19 vaccine or a placebo.

This clone was observed once. The chain recombines TRBV2 with TRBJ2-6, with 7 bases lining up with TRBD1. J lost 0 bases, V lost 6 bases, and 8 bases had no gene match. The CDR3 has 17 amino acids. Per the germline V gene, CDR1 is SNHLY and CDR2 is FYNNEI. The CDR3 loop is CASRWGTDSSGANVLTF. As DNA, the CDR3 is TGTGCCAGCAGGTGGGGGACAGACAGCTCTGGGGCCAACGTCCTGACTTTC.

The rearrangement links TRBV25-1 to TRBJ2-7; TRBD1 matches at 10 bases. The CDR3 runs to 14 residues. V was clipped by 3 bases and J by 6 bases; unmatched bases: 5. Germline CDR1 reads MGHDK; CDR2 reads SYGVNS. This CDR3 reads CASSEVDRGFEQYF. The CDR3 nucleotides are TGTGCCAGCAGTGAGGTGGACAGGGGGTTCGAGCAGTACTTC.

About this clone: This CDR3 is also generated by other DNA sequences in the sample. The chain recombines TRBV7-2 with TRBJ1-1; 7 bases map to TRBD1. Unmatched junction bases numbered 2, after V lost 0 bases and J lost 1 base. Germline V CDR1 and CDR2: SGHTA, FQGNSA. The CDR3 runs to 15 residues. The CDR3 DNA reads TGTGCCAGCAGCTTAGCCGGGACAGCGAACACTGAAGCTTTCTTT. It yields the protein CASSLAGTANTEAFF.

The V call is TRBV5-1, the J call TRBJ1-6; D is possibly TRBD1 (5 bases). Germline-derived CDR1 and CDR2 are SGHRS and YFSETQ. CDR3 size: 19 residues. Trimming removed 3 bases from V and 9 bases from J, with 28 bases in between. The CDR3 DNA reads as TGCGCCAGCAGCTCGTTCTTCGCCGGGACCCAGGCGACTAGTTCACCCCTCCACTTT. Protein product: CASSSFFAGTQATSSPLHF.

In nucleotides, the CDR3 is TGCGCCAGCGGAAGGGGGGAAAGCACAGATACGCAGTATTTT. Translated, it gives CASGRGESTDTQYF. The chain uses TRBV5-1 and TRBJ2-3; the D gene could be TRBD1 or TRBD2 (6 bases each). Germline values: CDR1 SGHRS, CDR2 YFSETQ. V was trimmed by 7 bases and J by 0 bases, leaving 12 bases between them. This CDR3 comprises 14 residues. Looking up the rest from reference TRBV5-1 and TRBJ2-3 gives the full variable domain: KAGVTQTPRYLIKTRGQQVTLSCSPISGHRSVSWYQQTPGQGLQFLFEYFSETQRNKGNFPGRFSGRQFSNSRSEMNVSTLELGDSALYLCASGRGESTDTQYFGPGTRLTVL.

The chain carries TRBV3-1 (or the pseudogene TRBV3-2) and TRBJ1-3; D call uncertain. Germline V gene data show CDR1 as LGHDT and CDR2 as YNNKEL (reference sequence). The V end was cut by 5 bases, the J end by 4 bases, with 15 bases between. The CDR3 spans 15 residues. Here the CDR3 DNA reads TGTGCCAGCAGCAGCCGGACCCAGTGGGGAAACACCATATATTTT. Its protein is CASSSRTQWGNTIYF.

The V call is TRBV14, the J call TRBJ1-3; D is unclear. The CDR3 is 14 amino acids. Per the germline V gene, CDR1 is SGHDN and CDR2 is FVKESK. Trimming removed 1 base at V and 1 base at J, with 5 bases between. In DNA form, the CDR3 reads TGTGCCAGCAGCCAAGGTTGGTCTGGAAACACCATATATTTT. This codes for CASSQGWSGNTIYF.

Notes on this clone: The identical CDR3 is also encoded by other nucleotide sequences in the sample. V is TRBV5-1 and J is TRBJ1-1; no firm D call. CDR1 and CDR2 from the germline V gene are SGHRS and YFSETQ. The CDR3 totals 14 residues. Trimming took off 0 bases at V and 4 bases at J, with 10 bases between the two ends. As DNA, the CDR3 is TGCGCCAGCAGCTTGGCCGCGGGCGGCACTGAAGCTTTCTTT. It is translated as CASSLAAGGTEAFF.

J is TRBJ2-2 and V is TRBV2, with D perhaps TRBD2 (6 bases). V was shortened by 5 bases and J by 4 bases, with 14 bases between the two germline ends. Per germline, CDR1 SNHLY and CDR2 FYNNEI. The CDR3 consists of 15 residues. CDR3 in DNA: TGTGCCAGCAGTCCCACCGGGAGCCCCACCGGGGAGCTGTTTTTT. Protein: CASSPTGSPTGELFF.

The V call is TRBV9, the J call TRBJ1-4; 10 nucleotides agree with TRBD1. The germline gives CDR1 SGDLS, CDR2 YYNGEE. The CDR3 covers 14 residues. V was pared by 3 bases and J by 4 bases, with 0 bases of the junction left unmatched. CDR3 bases: TGTGCCAGCAGCGGGACAGGGGGTAATGAAAAACTGTTTTTT. This codes for CASSGTGGNEKLFF.

The chain links TRBV14 to TRBJ1-1; no definite D call. The ends were cut back, 1 base at V and 1 base at J, with 7 bases in the middle. Germline CDR1 and CDR2: SGHDN and FVKESK. This CDR3 has 14 amino acids. CDR3 nucleotides: TGTGCCAGCAGCCAAGGACTGGGGAACACTGAAGCTTTCTTT. It yields the protein CASSQGLGNTEAFF.

The genes are TRBV19 and TRBJ1-4; the match to TRBD1 covers 7 bases. From germline, CDR1 is LNHDA and CDR2 SQIVND (reference sequence). V lost 5 bases to trimming and J lost 3 bases; unmatched junction nucleotides: 6. The CDR3 has 15 residues. This CDR3 reads CASSPRGQPNEKLFF. The CDR3 region has the DNA TGTGCCAGTAGTCCCCGGGGACAGCCTAATGAAAAACTGTTTTTT.